The entry below describes one T cell receptor beta chain. Its target is unknown. Sequencing targeted expressed TCRB transcripts, as all isolated RNA had been reverse transcribed. Some clones are missing from TCRdb's copy, which holds only in-frame ones; the method was immunoSEQ multiplex PCR. In the table there are around 160,000 clones, roughly 50% of which are singletons. The data were taken from a study of beta chain features in type 1 diabetes. Germline trimming cut 5 bases from V and 0 bases from J; bases unmatched to any gene: 9. Germline V gene lookup returns CDR1 MNHEY and CDR2 SMNVEV (reference sequence). The CDR3 totals 16 residues. Study observations and caveats: Lower insertion and higher deletion counts appeared at VDJ junctions in type 1 diabetes patients. Among patients, naive, central memory and Treg TCRB repertoires appeared more similar than among healthy donors.

J is TRBJ1-2 and V is TRBV27; 7 nucleotides agree with TRBD1. Sequencing was carried out using Tregs from blood. This TCR was sampled from a man between 18 and 35 years old in good health. The CDR3 loop is CASSDRQGGTNYGYTF. The CDR3 nucleotides are TGTGCCAGCAGTGATAGACAGGGAGGAACTAACTATGGCTACACCTTC.